This section outlines one T cell receptor (beta chain) sequence together with its context. Its specificity is not known. The germline gives CDR1 SGHDT, CDR2 YYEEEE. The CDR3 extends over 16 amino acids. Trimming removed 0 bases from V and 0 bases from J, with 10 bases in between. The sample is drawn from a study of blood T cells in healthy people across ages. Study-wide results and caveats: There was a strong correlation between TCR beta diversity and naive T cell percentage. Estimates of diversity drawn from one million T cells were considered underestimates.

A J-beta primer mix and a sample-barcoded 5' primer were used in a second PCR of about 7 to 12 cycles. TCRdb itself ran the 5' RACE reads through MiXCR, one entry per CDR3 protein. The sample lists about 1.4 million distinct CDR3 sequences, approximately 59% occurring once. Peripheral blood was drawn, roughly 10 milliliters per donor. Every sample had a minimum of 6.5 million PBMCs isolated. The receptor's source is a man between 18 and 29 years old in good health. The V call is TRBV5-6, the J call TRBJ2-4; weak D call: TRBD1 (6 bases). The sequenced sample consisted of blood. The CDR3 DNA reads TGTGCCAGCAGCTTGGCCGGGACAACAGCCAAAAACATTCAGTACTTC. Translated, it gives CASSLAGTTAKNIQYF.